This TCR beta chain was profiled in a study of blood T cells in healthy people across ages. On this clonotype: A much larger clonotype is one base distant, so this may be a read error.

Sample-barcoded 5' priming and a J-beta primer mix drove a second PCR of 7 to 11 cycles. TCRdb re-called the 5' RACE reads through MiXCR, storing one row per CDR3 protein. The sample holds 550,000 to 600,000 distinct CDR3 sequences, around 48% seen once. Per germline, CDR1 DFQATT and CDR2 SNEGSKA (reference sequence). The CDR3 loop spans 15 amino acids. The clonotype comes from an elderly man in good health. Sequencing used blood. V gene TRBV20-1 combines with J gene TRBJ2-3, with TRBD2 matching 9 bases. CDR3 nucleotides: TGCAGTGCCCGCTGGTCTAGCGGGAACACAGAGACGCAGTATTTT. It codes for CSARWSSGNTETQYF.